This TCR beta chain was identified in a study of vaccination and CD4 T cells after COVID-19. The wider study: The stimulating agents, overlapping spike peptides, came from SARS-CoV-2, HCoV-NL63, HCoV-OC43 and HCoV-229E. Study-wide results and caveats: In median terms, SARS-CoV-2-reactive clonotypes went from about 20 to 38, a nonsignificant rise.

This clonotype occurred a few times. What it binds is unknown. Treatment in this sample: approximately 10-day PBMC culture with coronavirus spike peptide pools or control peptides (ViraFEST assay). With the Oncomine TCR Beta short-read assay, DNA from cultured CD4+ T cells was sequenced. Genomic DNA was drawn out of CD4+ T cells grown in culture. One entry per CDR3 protein, called by TCRdb with MiXCR from the PCR reads. Of about 12,000 distinct CDR3 sequences detected, approximately 50% appear once; the ten largest clones hold roughly 17%. The sequence was collected from a human donor with COVID-19. The specimen was cultured CD4+ T cells from blood, collected after SARS-CoV-2 vaccination.

As DNA, the CDR3 is TGTGCCAGTCGGCAGTCCCCCGCCGGGGAGCAGTTCTTC. This codes for CASRQSPAGEQFF. V usage is TRBV6-1 and J usage is TRBJ2-1; D remains ambiguous. This CDR3 contains 13 residues. V dropped 9 bases and J dropped 10 bases, with 19 bases sitting between them. Germline V CDR1 and CDR2: MNHNS, SASEGT.